The text below deals with one T cell receptor (beta chain). The data were taken from a study of glioma-infiltrating T cells after dendritic cell vaccination. All glioblastoma patients lacked an isocitrate dehydrogenase mutation. V was clipped by 5 bases and J by 1 base, with 14 bases between them. CDR1 and CDR2 from the germline V gene are GTSNPN and SVGIG (reference sequence). The CDR3 contains 14 residues. Only in-frame clones appear in the TCRdb table, and some are missing; sequencing was by immunoSEQ multiplex PCR. The sample carries roughly 100,000 clones, over 65% recorded once. The material was blood, obtained before dendritic cell vaccination. The chain combines TRBV30 with TRBJ1-1, with D possibly TRBD1 on 5 matching bases. This sequence was found in a human donor with glioblastoma. CDR3 residues: CAWLRGGENTEAFF. The CDR3 coding sequence is TGTGCCTGGCTGAGGGGCGGGGAGAACACTGAAGCTTTCTTT.